This T cell receptor (beta chain) was identified during a study of cytomegalovirus exposure and HLA in healthy donors. Trimming stripped 5 bases from V and 5 bases from J, with 16 bases between. CDR1 SNHLY and CDR2 FYNNEI come from the germline V gene. The CDR3 totals 14 residues. The PCR was carried out with 60 Vbeta primers and 13 Jbeta primers. Assay used: immunoSEQ multiplex PCR; TCRdb lists only in-frame clones, some missing. The sample has more than 85,000 clones, roughly 80% seen once; the top ten hold approximately 14%. The source is a male donor in good health and CMV-seropositive. This chain links TRBV2 with TRBJ2-7; D is perhaps TRBD1 (6 bases). Sequencing used PBMCs. CDR3 coding DNA: TGTGCCAGCAGTAAACAGGGCCCCTCGGACGAGCAGTACTTC. Its protein product is CASSKQGPSDEQYF.